This TCR beta chain was documented in a study of T-cell reconstitution after alpha-beta-depleted transplantation in children. This CDR3 is built from 16 residues. Germline assignment: CDR1 SQVTM and CDR2 ANQGSEA. V dropped 0 bases and J dropped 5; count of bases not matched to a gene: 13. Unique molecular identifiers tagged the TCRbeta library. MiXCR was run by TCRdb on the PCR reads, yielding one entry per CDR3 protein. In the table there are some 520,000 distinct CDR3 sequences, approximately 29% of which are singletons. This clonotype was detected a few times. The origin of this receptor is a human donor who donated a stem cell graft to a child with aplastic anemia. The chain carries TRBV29-1 and TRBJ2-7; 7 bases fit TRBD2. This specimen consisted of PBMCs from the stem cell graft donor, obtained from the stem cell graft. CDR3 sequence reads: CSVEDPLAGESHEQYV. Here the CDR3 DNA reads TGCAGCGTTGAAGACCCCCTCGCGGGAGAGTCCCACGAGCAGTACGTC.